This TCR beta chain was documented in a study of sequential checkpoint blockade in melanoma. Study-wide background: Both treatment sequences were followed by maintenance nivolumab.

The treatment is: randomized to nivolumab then ipilimumab (arm A) or the reverse (arm B). From thawed PBMCs, live CD3+CD8+ cells negative for CD19 and CD56 were sorted. Looked up from germline, CDR1 is SNHLY and CDR2 is FYNNEI. V gave up 2 bases and J gave up 4 bases, with 12 bases separating them. The CDR3 is 15 residues long. The repertoire was sequenced with immunoSEQ multiplex PCR; TCRdb's copy has only in-frame clones and lacks some. The sample gives fewer than 25,000 clones, 70% to 90% of which show up once; roughly a tenth is in the top ten. This clone was recorded once. The receptor's source is a human donor with melanoma. The sequencing used CD8+ T cells sorted from blood (inferred from file names), collected from a patient given nivolumab and ipilimumab in sequence. This sequence joins TRBV2 and TRBJ1-5, with D possibly being TRBD1 (5 bases). In nucleotides, the CDR3 is TGTGCCAGCAGTGAAATAGGGGAATTAAATCAGCCCCAGCATTTT. Translated, it gives CASSEIGELNQPQHF.